Below, 22 T cell receptor beta chains from the same sample are listed, as sequenced in a study of T cell clones after liver transplantation. Here immunoSEQ multiplex PCR was the method, and the copy in TCRdb shows in-frame clones only, minus some. Of tens of thousands of clones in the sample, 70% to 90% are singletons; the top ten hold roughly 2.8%. Source: CD4+ T cells from blood, taken at the 22-month timepoint. These receptors were obtained from a human patient who received a liver transplant. The graft donor may be the source of some T cells.

The chain is built from TRBV9 and TRBJ2-3, with no clear D. Trimming shortened V by 0 bases and J by 2 bases, and 13 bases separated the two germline ends. Germline V gives CDR1 SGDLS, CDR2 YYNGEE. The CDR3 is 16 residues long. The DNA for the CDR3 is TGTGCCAGCAGCGTAGATGAACAGCATTACACAGATACGCAGTATTTT. Protein product: CASSVDEQHYTDTQYF.

The gene calls are TRBV5-1 and TRBJ1-6, with 10 bases that match TRBD1. V lost 4 bases to trimming and J lost 10 bases; unmatched junction nucleotides: 5. CDR3 length equals 14 residues. Germline CDR1 SGHRS, CDR2 YFSETQ. CDR3 residues: CASSPGTGESPLHF. DNA for the CDR3: TGCGCCAGCAGCCCCGGGACAGGGGAATCACCCCTCCACTTT.

J is TRBJ2-5 and V is TRBV5-1, with D tentatively TRBD1 (6 bases). The germline V gene encodes CDR1 SGHRS and CDR2 YFSETQ. The CDR3 has 14 residues. V lost 1 base and J lost 5, with 12 bases in between. This CDR3 reads CASSLPGRGETQYF. The DNA of the CDR3 is TGCGCCAGCAGCTTGCCGGGAAGGGGGGAGACCCAGTACTTC.

The chain has TRBV5-8 and TRBJ2-5; D is possibly TRBD2 (6 bases). The CDR3 is 16 residues long. The germline V and J ends were trimmed by 2 bases and 4 bases, with 18 bases remaining between them. Looked up from germline, CDR1 is SGHTS and CDR2 is YDEGEE. DNA of the CDR3: TGTGCCAGCAGCTTAAATGACGCCGGGAGCAGAGAGACCCAGTACTTC. It codes for CASSLNDAGSRETQYF.

The V gene is TRBV19, the J gene TRBJ1-5; no definite D call. This CDR3 comprises 15 residues. CDR1 is LNHDA, CDR2 SQIVND, per germline (reference sequence). The V end was cut by 2 bases, the J end by 2 bases, with 10 bases between. CDR3 region: CASSIIGRGNQPQHF. The CDR3 DNA follows: TGTGCCAGTAGTATAATCGGGAGGGGCAATCAGCCCCAGCATTTT.

This chain joins TRBV7-2 and TRBJ2-3; 12 nucleotides line up with TRBD2. This CDR3 contains 19 residues. V trimming: 0 bases; J trimming: 8 bases; junction bases outside the gene matches: 15. The V gene's germline CDR1 is SGHTA and CDR2 FQGNSA. The CDR3 nucleotides read TGTGCCAGCAGCTTAGCCGTCCGGGCTAGCGGGGGGGTCAGGGGTACGCAGTATTTT. Protein product: CASSLAVRASGGVRGTQYF.

This clone has just one count. One end of the junction varies from germline; a read error may be responsible. The chain links TRBV7-2 to TRBJ2-5; D remains unclear. Germline V gene data show CDR1 as SGHTA and CDR2 as FQGNSA. The CDR3 loop spans 12 amino acids. This chain's CDR3 is CASSLGSESQYF. DNA of the CDR3: TGTGCCAGCAGCTTAGGATCGGAGAGCCAGTACTTC. The full variable domain, completed using reference TRBV7-2 and TRBJ2-5, is GAGVSQSPSNKVTEKGKDVELRCDPISGHTALYWYRQSLGQGLEFLIYFQGNSAPDKSGLPSDRFSAERTGGSVSTLTIQRTQQEDSAVYLCASSLGSESQYFGPGTRLLVL.

The CDR3 coding sequence is TGCGCCAGCAGCTTGGTTGGGAGCTCCTACAATGAGCAGTTCTTC. Protein sequence: CASSLVGSSYNEQFF. The genes are TRBV5-1 and TRBJ2-1, with D maybe TRBD2 (5 bases). This CDR3 is built from 15 residues. The V and J ends lost 0 bases and 0 bases respectively, with 7 bases between them. The germline V gene encodes CDR1 SGHRS and CDR2 YFSETQ.

The chain carries TRBV4-2 and TRBJ1-2, with D unresolved. Germline V CDR1 and CDR2: LGHNA, YNFKEQ. Trimming took off 1 base at V and 1 base at J, with 7 bases between the two ends. This CDR3 is 14 amino acids long. CDR3 sequence: CASSQGQLNYGYTF. DNA of the CDR3: TGTGCCAGCAGCCAAGGACAACTTAACTATGGCTACACCTTC.

The chain carries TRBV7-9 and TRBJ2-7; 9 bases map to TRBD2. Germline assignment: CDR1 SEHNR and CDR2 FQNEAQ (reference sequence). CDR3 length: 17 residues. V trimming: 0 bases; J trimming: 1 base; junction bases outside the gene matches: 7. CDR3 coding DNA: TGTGCCAGCAGCTTAGCGTATGGGACTAGCCGGTCCTACGAGCAGTACTTC. This encodes CASSLAYGTSRSYEQYF.

The chain combines TRBV7-6 with TRBJ2-1, with no clear D. Looked up from germline, CDR1 is SGHVS and CDR2 is FNYEAQ. The CDR3 length is 12 residues. Trimming cost V 5 bases and J 8 bases, with 10 bases left between them. The CDR3 spells CASSPELDEQFF. In nucleotides, the CDR3 is TGTGCCAGCAGCCCAGAGTTGGATGAGCAGTTCTTC.

The V call is TRBV19, the J call TRBJ2-2, with TRBD2 as a possible D gene (5 bases). The CDR3 spans 16 residues. V was cut by 5 bases and J by 3 bases, with 16 bases left in between. From germline, CDR1 is LNHDA and CDR2 SQIVND (reference sequence). Here the CDR3 reads CASSFWGAAYTGELFF. The CDR3 nucleotides are TGTGCCAGTAGTTTTTGGGGAGCGGCATACACCGGGGAGCTGTTTTTT.

The chain recombines TRBV7-9 with TRBJ1-1; D unresolved. This CDR3 contains 16 residues. Germline lookup yields CDR1 SEHNR and CDR2 FQNEAQ (reference sequence). V lost 0 bases and J 3 bases, leaving 14 bases between the germline ends. CDR3 protein: CASSLALKKRDTEAFF. In nucleotides, the CDR3 is TGTGCCAGCAGCTTAGCGCTTAAGAAAAGGGACACTGAAGCTTTCTTT. Based on the CDR3 plus reference TRBV7-9 and TRBJ1-1, the full variable domain is DTGVSQNPRHKITKRGQNVTFRCDPISEHNRLYWYRQTLGQGPEFLTYFQNEAQLEKSRLLSDRFSAERPKGSFSTLEIQRTEQGDSAMYLCASSLALKKRDTEAFFGQGTRLTVV.

The genes are TRBV5-1 and TRBJ2-1; possibly TRBD1 for D (5 bases). The CDR3 runs to 15 residues. Germline V gene lookup returns CDR1 SGHRS and CDR2 YFSETQ. The V gene lost 3 bases and the J gene lost 8 bases, with 18 bases spanning the gap. The CDR3 here is CASSSGDAGPHEQFF. The CDR3 bases are TGCGCCAGCAGCTCTGGTGATGCAGGGCCCCATGAGCAGTTCTTC.

This clone has more than one count but fewer than ten. The V gene is TRBV6-5, the J gene TRBJ1-2; a possible D gene is TRBD1 (6 bases). This CDR3 spans 14 amino acids. The V end lost 6 bases, the J end lost 4 bases, and 15 bases lay between the germline ends. Germline V CDR1 and CDR2: MNHEY, SVGAGI. CDR3 nucleotides: TGTGCCAGCAGCCTTGAACAGGGTTTCTATGGCTACACCTTC. This encodes CASSLEQGFYGYTF.

This clone was seen a single time. The rearrangement joins TRBV28 to TRBJ1-1; the D is unclear. The germline V gene encodes CDR1 MDHEN and CDR2 SYDVKM. The CDR3 is 11 amino acids. V gave up 6 bases and J gave up 7 bases, with 9 bases separating them. The CDR3 DNA reads TGTGCCAGCAGGAGGGTGGATGAAGCTTTCTTT. Its protein product is CASRRVDEAFF.

The chain is built from TRBV7-9 and TRBJ1-2; D not certain. The V end lost 1 base, the J end lost 9 bases, and 12 bases lay between the germline ends. The CDR3 covers 13 residues. Germline V gives CDR1 SEHNR, CDR2 FQNEAQ (reference sequence). The CDR3 nucleotides are TGTGCCAGCAGCTTAGTTAGGACGGACCGCTACACCTTC. This encodes CASSLVRTDRYTF.

The V and J genes are TRBV6-5 and TRBJ1-2; the D gene is possibly TRBD1 (5 bases). V was shortened by 6 bases and J by 9 bases, with 17 bases between the two germline ends. Looked up from germline, CDR1 is MNHEY and CDR2 is SVGAGI. The CDR3 extends over 13 amino acids. CDR3 region: CASSPGGDVSYTF. CDR3 in DNA: TGTGCCAGCAGCCCTGGGGGGGACGTGAGCTACACCTTC.

The chain carries TRBV5-1 and TRBJ2-3; 8 bases line up with TRBD2. From germline, CDR1 is SGHRS and CDR2 YFSETQ. This CDR3 spans 17 amino acids. J lost 4 bases, V lost 1 base, and 11 bases had no gene match. In nucleotides, the CDR3 is TGCGCCAGCAGCTTGTTTACTAGCGGATTCTCCCCAGATACGCAGTATTTT. This encodes CASSLFTSGFSPDTQYF.

V usage is TRBV18 and J usage is TRBJ2-5; tentative D call: TRBD1 (5 bases). With 0 bases removed from V and 1 base from J, the gap between germline ends came to 9 bases. CDR3 length: 15 amino acids. The germline gives CDR1 KGHSH, CDR2 LQKENI. CDR3: CASSPPVTAQETQYF. The CDR3 DNA sequence: TGTGCCAGCTCACCACCGGTGACAGCCCAAGAGACCCAGTACTTC.

The rearrangement uses TRBV7-2 and TRBJ2-1; 8 nucleotides line up with TRBD2. The CDR3 has 15 amino acids. CDR1 is SGHTA, CDR2 FQGNSA, per germline. The V and J ends lost 1 base and 7 bases, in that order; junction bases with no gene match: 6. CDR3 region: CASSLGSGAFNEQFF. As DNA, the CDR3 is TGTGCCAGCAGCTTAGGTAGCGGGGCATTTAATGAGCAGTTCTTC.

The V call is TRBV11-2, the J call TRBJ1-4; D might be TRBD1 (6 bases). With 3 bases removed from V and 9 bases from J, the gap between germline ends came to 14 bases. This CDR3 comprises 14 residues. In germline, CDR1 is SGHAT, CDR2 FQNNGV. As DNA, the CDR3 is TGTGCCAGCAGCTTGGCAGGGGCCTCTCAAAAACTGTTTTTT. Its translation is CASSLAGASQKLFF.